A selection of T cell receptor beta chains follows, all from one sample in a study of blood T cell repertoires in COVID-19. The repertoire was sequenced with immunoSEQ multiplex PCR; TCRdb's copy has only in-frame clones and lacks some. The profile covers approximately 360,000 clones, with about 90% appearing a single time and roughly 1.2% taken by the ten largest. Material: peripheral blood. Receptors were obtained from a man in his forties with acute or convalescent COVID-19. The CDR3 runs from the conserved cysteine through the conserved F or W. A D gene is named only where the DNA matches it firmly. Size values are once, few and many counts, or a class for expanded clones, and some rows have none.

>TRBV5-6|-|-|TRBJ1-1
CASSPQVHPTEAFF
TGTGCCAGCAGCCCTCAGGTCCACCCCACTGAAGCTTTCTTT
>TRBV11-2|once|-|TRBJ1-1
CASRVLRGARNTEAFF
TGTGCCAGCAGAGTCCTTCGGGGGGCGCGTAACACTGAAGCTTTCTTT
>TRBV10-3|-|-|TRBJ2-3
CAISDSGLATDTQYF
TGTGCCATCAGTGACTCGGGACTTGCCACAGATACGCAGTATTTT
>TRBV5-5|-|-|TRBJ1-1
CASSFNTGNTEAFF
TGTGCCAGCAGCTTTAACACAGGGAACACTGAAGCTTTCTTT
>TRBV6-5|-|TRBD1|TRBJ2-2
CASSFRQGTGELFF
TGTGCCAGCAGTTTCAGACAGGGAACCGGGGAGCTGTTTTTT
>TRBV14|-|-|TRBJ1-4
CASSQHRGDNEKLFF
TGTGCCAGCAGCCAACACCGGGGTGATAATGAAAAACTGTTTTTT
>TRBV9|-|-|TRBJ2-3
CASSVGQRRTDTQYF
TGTGCCAGCAGCGTAGGACAGAGACGCACAGATACGCAGTATTTT
>TRBV11-1|-|TRBD2|TRBJ2-2
CASSLRGENTGELFF
TGTGCCAGCAGCCTACGGGGGGAGAACACCGGGGAGCTGTTTTTT
>TRBV10-3|once|-|TRBJ2-1
CAISFTGVDNEQFF
TGTGCCATCAGCTTCACGGGGGTGGACAATGAGCAGTTCTTC
>TRBV25-1|-|-|TRBJ1-2
CASSETTLYGYTF
TGTGCCAGCAGTGAGACAACCCTCTATGGCTACACCTTC
>TRBV12-3/TRBV12-4|-|-|TRBJ1-5
CASSYRSRPQHF
TGTGCCAGCAGTTATAGGAGTCGGCCCCAGCATTTT
>TRBV6-5|-|TRBD1|TRBJ1-1
CASSPYGTGNTEAFF
TGTGCCAGCAGTCCGTATGGGACAGGGAACACTGAAGCTTTCTTT
>TRBV6-5|-|-|TRBJ1-2
CASRGAGDAGYTF
TGTGCCAGCAGGGGGGCGGGGGACGCTGGCTACACCTTC
>TRBV5-1|-|-|TRBJ2-2
CASSLSSRAGELFF
TGCGCCAGCAGCTTGTCTAGCCGGGCCGGGGAGCTGTTTTTT
>TRBV24-1|few|-|TRBJ2-1
CATSGGALNEQFF
TGTGCCACCAGTGGAGGCGCCCTCAATGAGCAGTTCTTC
>TRBV21-1|-|-|TRBJ1-4
CASSITLKAEPKENEKLFF
TGTGCCAGCAGCATTACCCTGAAGGCAGAACCTAAGGAGAATGAAAAACTGTTTTTT
>TRBV5-4|-|-|TRBJ1-1
CASSLAGNWALEAFF
TGTGCCAGCAGCTTGGCAGGGAATTGGGCTCTTGAAGCTTTCTTT
>TRBV19|-|-|TRBJ2-1
CASSRLDSVEQFF
TGTGCCAGTAGTAGGCTAGACTCGGTTGAGCAGTTCTTC
>TRBV10-2|-|TRBD1|TRBJ1-1
CASSDWGTGNTEAFF
TGCGCCAGCAGTGATTGGGGGACAGGGAACACTGAAGCTTTCTTT
>TRBV27|-|TRBD2|TRBJ2-3
CASSLGTSGGDTQYF
TGTGCCAGCAGTCTAGGGACTAGCGGGGGGGATACGCAGTATTTT
>TRBV27|-|TRBD2|TRBJ2-3
CASSSSGLAGYTDTQYF
TGTGCCAGCAGTTCCTCCGGACTAGCGGGTTACACAGATACGCAGTATTTT
>TRBV7-8|-|-|TRBJ1-2
CASSLIQGIRDGYTF
TGTGCCAGCAGCTTAATCCAGGGGATAAGGGATGGCTACACCTTC
>TRBV2|-|TRBD1|TRBJ2-7
CASSATGAISYEQYF
TGTGCCAGCAGTGCGACAGGGGCGATCTCCTACGAGCAGTACTTC
>TRBV9|-|TRBD1|TRBJ2-7
CASSASGQGYEQYF
TGTGCCAGCAGCGCGTCCGGACAGGGCTACGAGCAGTACTTC
>TRBV19|-|TRBD2|TRBJ2-1
CASSIQEAGGPNEQFF
TGTGCCAGTAGTATTCAGGAGGCGGGAGGGCCCAATGAGCAGTTCTTC
>TRBV7-8|-|TRBD1|TRBJ1-6
CASSRRTGEYSPLHF
TGTGCCAGCAGCCGCCGGACAGGGGAATATTCACCCCTCCACTTT
>TRBV28|-|-|TRBJ2-7
CASSSRNIYEQYF
TGTGCCAGCAGTTCCAGGAACATCTACGAGCAGTACTTC
>TRBV2|once|TRBD1|TRBJ1-4
CASNLGDRGYEKLFF
TGTGCCAGCAACCTAGGGGACAGGGGTTATGAAAAACTGTTTTTT
>TRBV3-1/TRBV3-2|-|-|TRBJ2-7
CASSHTPGAYEQYF
TGTGCCAGCAGCCACACCCCCGGGGCCTACGAGCAGTACTTC
>TRBV30|-|TRBD1|TRBJ2-1
CASTGTGDEQFF
TGTGCCTCCACCGGGACAGGGGATGAGCAGTTCTTC
>TRBV6-5|-|-|TRBJ2-3
CASLRELGTDTQYF
TGTGCCAGCCTCAGGGAACTGGGCACAGATACGCAGTATTTT
>TRBV2|-|-|TRBJ2-7
CASIASGSSYEQYF
TGTGCCAGCATTGCTTCGGGGAGCTCCTACGAGCAGTACTTC
>TRBV14|-|-|TRBJ1-4
CASSQLQKTDPNEKLFF
TGTGCCAGCAGCCAGCTGCAAAAGACAGACCCTAATGAAAAACTGTTTTTT
>TRBV2|-|TRBD2|TRBJ2-1
CASLADINNEQFF
TGTGCCAGTCTAGCGGATATAAACAATGAGCAGTTCTTC
>TRBV10-3|-|TRBD2|TRBJ2-2
CATGGLDSNTGELFF
TGTGCCACCGGCGGACTAGATTCGAACACCGGGGAGCTGTTTTTT
>TRBV11-2|-|-|TRBJ2-2
CASSLRGRPANTGELFF
TGTGCCAGCAGCTTACGAGGCAGACCCGCGAACACCGGGGAGCTGTTTTTT
>TRBV2|-|-|TRBJ2-7
CASSAPEVFSPSSYEQYF
TGTGCCAGCAGCGCCCCAGAGGTCTTTTCCCCTAGCTCCTACGAGCAGTACTTC
>TRBV5-4|-|TRBD1|TRBJ2-3
CASSYTTGTADTQYF
TGTGCCAGCAGCTATACGACAGGGACGGCAGATACGCAGTATTTT
>TRBV5-4|-|TRBD1|TRBJ2-5
CASSLTGDETQYF
TGTGCCAGCAGTCTTACAGGGGACGAGACCCAGTACTTC
>TRBV12-3/TRBV12-4|once|-|TRBJ2-1
CASSFGRGPEQFF
TGTGCCAGCAGTTTCGGGCGGGGGCCAGAGCAGTTCTTC
>TRBV6-5|few|TRBD2|TRBJ2-2
CASRPSGRGELFF
TGTGCCAGCAGGCCTAGCGGGAGAGGGGAGCTGTTTTTT
>TRBV5-1|-|-|TRBJ1-4
CASSFGGANEKLFF
TGCGCCAGCAGCTTCGGGGGGGCTAATGAAAAACTGTTTTTT
>TRBV30|-|-|TRBJ1-1
CAWSLGHLNTEAFF
TGTGCCTGGAGTCTGGGACACCTGAACACTGAAGCTTTCTTT
>TRBV19|-|TRBD2|TRBJ2-3
CASSIGLAGGPIADTQYF
TGTGCCAGTAGTATCGGACTAGCGGGGGGGCCTATCGCAGATACGCAGTATTTT
>TRBV7-2|-|TRBD2|TRBJ2-2
CASSPASGFVTGELFF
TGTGCCAGCAGCCCAGCTAGCGGGTTTGTCACCGGGGAGCTGTTTTTT
>TRBV14|-|TRBD1|TRBJ1-1
CASSHHADRANEAFF
TGTGCCAGCAGCCACCATGCCGACAGGGCAAATGAAGCTTTCTTT
>TRBV6-1|-|TRBD2|TRBJ2-3
CASSEAHGGGPDTQYF
TGTGCCAGCAGTGAAGCCCACGGCGGGGGGCCAGATACGCAGTATTTT
>TRBV20-1|-|-|TRBJ1-2
CSASPRSNYGYTF
TGCAGTGCTAGTCCCAGGTCTAACTATGGCTACACCTTC
>TRBV28|-|-|TRBJ1-2
CASSSVSGNGYTF
TGTGCCAGCAGTTCAGTCTCGGGGAATGGCTACACCTTC
>TRBV18|-|TRBD1|TRBJ2-1
CASSPTGGLNEQFF
TGTGCCAGCTCACCAACAGGGGGCTTGAATGAGCAGTTCTTC
>TRBV18|-|TRBD1|TRBJ1-4
CASSQGQDEKLFF
TGTGCCAGCTCACAAGGACAGGATGAAAAACTGTTTTTT
>TRBV6-5|-|TRBD1|TRBJ2-2
CASRGYRGYTGELFF
TGTGCCAGCAGGGGATACAGGGGGTACACCGGGGAGCTGTTTTTT
>TRBV28|-|TRBD2|TRBJ2-5
CASRPSGGKETQYF
TGTGCCAGCCGCCCTAGCGGGGGGAAGGAGACCCAGTACTTC
>TRBV6-5|-|TRBD1|TRBJ2-1
CASSSDRGSNEQFF
TGTGCCAGCAGCTCGGACAGGGGAAGTAATGAGCAGTTCTTC